What follows describes a single T cell receptor beta chain. The data stem from a study of cytomegalovirus exposure and HLA in healthy donors. Germline V lookup: CDR1 SGHNT, CDR2 YYREEE (reference sequence). V shed 4 bases and J shed 5 bases, with 15 bases lying between them. This CDR3 is built from 14 residues. Primers included in the PCR were 60 Vbeta and 13 Jbeta primers. Sequenced by immunoSEQ multiplex PCR; TCRdb stores in-frame clones only, minus some. The profile shows about 220,000 clones, roughly 88% of them singletons. The rearrangement joins TRBV5-4 to TRBJ2-5, with D tentatively TRBD2 (6 bases). The sequenced sample was PBMCs. This TCR was sampled from a boy aged 2-9 years in good health and CMV-seronegative. CDR3 bases: TGTGCCAGCAGCGGCGGGACTCCCACGGAGACCCAGTACTTC. Protein: CASSGGTPTETQYF. The variable domain in full, completed from reference TRBV5-4 and TRBJ2-5, reads ETGVTQSPTHLIKTRGQQVTLRCSSQSGHNTVSWYQQALGQGPQFIFQYYREEENGRGNFPPRFSGLQFPNYSSELNVNALELDDSALYLCASSGGTPTETQYFGPGTRLLVL.